The entry that follows covers one T cell receptor beta chain sequence. The CDR3 runs to 15 residues. The V end lost 1 base, the J end lost 2 bases, and 9 bases lay between the germline ends. Germline CDR1 SEHNR, CDR2 FQNEAQ (reference sequence). Naive CD8 cells comprised CD45RO-negative, CCR7-positively selected cells, excluding terminally differentiated effector memory CD45RA+ cells. These data are taken from a study of shared clonotypes between healthy human individuals. At the level of the study: The study enrolled a couple of women and three men aged 18 to 49.

Only in-frame clones appear in the TCRdb table, and some are missing; sequencing was by immunoSEQ multiplex PCR. The profile shows roughly 2,000,000 clones, about 94% of them singletons. This sequence was found in a man between 18 and 35 years old in good health. Material for sequencing was naive CD8+ T cells sorted from blood. This chain connects TRBV7-9 to TRBJ2-1; D is undetermined. The CDR3: CASSLENPTYNEQFF. The DNA of the CDR3 is TGTGCCAGCAGCTTAGAGAACCCTACCTACAATGAGCAGTTCTTC.